Each of the 16 T cell receptor beta chains below was sequenced from the same sample in a study of OX40 agonist ivuxolimab in advanced cancers. Produced via immunoSEQ multiplex PCR; TCRdb's table is partial and in-frame only. The sample carries roughly 89,000 clones, 70% to 90% recorded once. Source: CD4+ or CD8+ T cells sorted from blood, taken in a trial of the OX40 agonist ivuxolimab. The origin of the receptors is an adult with an advanced solid tumor such as melanoma, head and neck, liver or kidney cancer.

The chain recombines TRBV5-6 with TRBJ2-7, with D perhaps matching TRBD2 (6 bases). The ends were cut back, 0 bases at V and 0 bases at J, with 10 bases in the middle. The CDR3 has 15 amino acids. Germline V CDR1 and CDR2: SGHDT, YYEEEE. The CDR3 loop reads CASSLVSSDSYEQYF. The CDR3 DNA is TGTGCCAGCAGCTTGGTGTCTAGCGACTCCTACGAGCAGTACTTC.

CDR3: CASSLDVYSGNTIYF. The CDR3 region has the DNA TGTGCCAGCAGCTTAGACGTCTACTCTGGAAACACCATATATTTT. The J gene is TRBJ1-3, the V gene TRBV11-2; D call uncertain. The CDR3 runs to 15 residues. CDR1 is SGHAT, CDR2 FQNNGV, per germline. The ends were cut back, 0 bases at V and 0 bases at J, with 6 bases in the middle.

The chain has TRBV5-1 and TRBJ2-1; the D gene is possibly TRBD2 (5 bases). CDR1 is SGHRS, CDR2 YFSETQ, per germline. CDR3 length: 15 amino acids. V lost 0 bases to trimming and J lost 4 bases, with 11 bases between them. The CDR3 coding sequence is TGCGCCAGCAGCTTGGGAGGGCTGACTTACAATGAGCAGTTCTTC. Amino acid sequence: CASSLGGLTYNEQFF.

This chain joins TRBV7-8 and TRBJ2-7, with a possible D match to TRBD2 (5 bases). The V gene lost 4 bases and the J gene lost 3 bases, with 7 bases spanning the gap. The CDR3 is 12 residues long. Germline V gives CDR1 SGHVS, CDR2 FQNEAQ. CDR3 in amino acids: CASSYDYYEQYF. CDR3 coding DNA: TGTGCCAGCAGCTACGACTACTACGAGCAGTACTTC.

This clone was recorded once. This chain uses TRBV7-3 with TRBJ1-3; 7 positions agree with TRBD1. Trimming removed 0 bases from V and 0 bases from J; junction bases left unmatched: 5. There are 17 residues in the CDR3. Germline CDR1 SGHTA, CDR2 FQGTGA. The CDR3 region has the DNA TGTGCCAGCAGCTTAACTCGGACAGGTACCTCTGGAAACACCATATATTTT. Translated: CASSLTRTGTSGNTIYF.

The V and J genes are TRBV6-5 and TRBJ2-7; no clear D gene. Germline assignment: CDR1 MNHEY and CDR2 SVGAGI. This CDR3 has 15 amino acids. The V end was cut by 2 bases, the J end by 3 bases, with 14 bases between. In nucleotides, the CDR3 is TGTGCCAGCAGTTACAGCCTCTCTTTCCTCTACGAGCAGTACTTC. It specifies CASSYSLSFLYEQYF.

This clone was detected only once. This rearrangement joins TRBV6-5 to TRBJ2-7, with D hard to call. CDR1 and CDR2 from the germline V gene are MNHEY and SVGAGI. The V end was cut by 7 bases, the J end by 1 base, with 14 bases between. The CDR3 is 14 amino acids. DNA for the CDR3: TGTGCCAGCACCCCATTTGGCGGTTCCTACGAGCAGTACTTC. The encoded protein is CASTPFGGSYEQYF.

The chain carries TRBV6-5 and TRBJ2-5; TRBD2 agrees at 9 bases. This CDR3 is 16 amino acids long. V lost 4 bases and J lost 5; bases outside the gene matches: 11. The germline gives CDR1 MNHEY, CDR2 SVGAGI. The chain's CDR3 is CASSSNGSGSRETQYF. The CDR3 DNA sequence: TGTGCCAGCAGTTCTAACGGTAGCGGGAGTAGGGAGACCCAGTACTTC.

The CDR3 nucleotides read TGTGCCAGCAGCTTGGGACAGGGAGTATACGAGCAGTACTTC. Translation gives CASSLGQGVYEQYF. This chain links TRBV11-3 with TRBJ2-7, with 9 bases identical to TRBD1. Germline V lookup: CDR1 SGHNT, CDR2 YENEEA. V shed 3 bases and J 4 bases; nucleotides not matched to a gene: 4. The CDR3 has 14 residues.

This clone was seen a single time. The chain uses TRBV5-4 and TRBJ1-2; 7 nucleotides align to TRBD1. Germline lookup yields CDR1 SGHNT and CDR2 YYREEE (reference sequence). The V gene end was trimmed by 5 bases and the J gene end by 6 bases; junction bases not matched to a gene: 7. This CDR3 comprises 13 residues. This CDR3 is CASSMTGSDGYTF. As DNA, the CDR3 is TGTGCCAGCAGTATGACAGGGTCGGATGGCTACACCTTC.

This rearrangement joins TRBV6-5 to TRBJ1-1; the D gene is possibly TRBD1 (5 bases). The length of the CDR3 is 14 residues. The ends were cut back, 2 bases at V and 6 bases at J, with 13 bases in the middle. Germline V gives CDR1 MNHEY, CDR2 SVGAGI. DNA for the CDR3: TGTGCCAGCAGTTACGGGACTACGATGGCTGAAGCTTTCTTT. Encoded protein: CASSYGTTMAEAFF.

The CDR3 DNA follows: TGTGCCAGTAGTATAGGAGGACAGGTCTCTGGAAACACCATATATTTT. It codes for CASSIGGQVSGNTIYF. The chain has TRBV19 and TRBJ1-3; the match to TRBD1 covers 7 bases. Germline V lookup: CDR1 LNHDA, CDR2 SQIVND (reference sequence). The CDR3 loop spans 16 amino acids. V lost 1 base to trimming and J lost 0 bases; unmatched junction nucleotides: 3.

This sequence joins TRBV2 and TRBJ2-7; weak D call: TRBD1 (6 bases). V was trimmed by 8 bases and J by 6 bases, leaving 14 bases between them. The V gene's germline CDR1 is SNHLY and CDR2 FYNNEI. The CDR3 totals 12 residues. CDR3 bases: TGTGCCAGCCGACAGGACCTTATCGAGCAGTACTTC. Translated, it gives CASRQDLIEQYF.

The V call is TRBV30, the J call TRBJ2-4, with a tentative D call TRBD1 (5 bases). Germline CDR1 and CDR2: GTSNPN and SVGIG (reference sequence). The CDR3 is made up of 15 amino acids. The V end was cut by 2 bases, the J end by 1 base, with 12 bases between. The chain's CDR3 is CAWSKGRTAKNIQYF. CDR3 DNA: TGTGCCTGGAGTAAGGGGCGGACCGCCAAAAACATTCAGTACTTC. Complete variable domain (other parts from reference TRBV30 and TRBJ2-4): SQTIHQWPATLVQPVGSPLSLECTVEGTSNPNLYWYRQAAGRGLQLLFYSVGIGQISSEVPQNLSASRPQDRQFILSSKKLLLSDSGFYLCAWSKGRTAKNIQYFGAGTRLSVL.

This clone has more than one count but fewer than ten. The gene calls are TRBV27 and TRBJ2-7; D gene uncertain. The CDR3 is 13 amino acids. Looked up from germline, CDR1 is MNHEY and CDR2 is SMNVEV (reference sequence). The ends were cut back, 0 bases at V and 9 bases at J, with 12 bases in the middle. CDR3 sequence (DNA): TGTGCCAGCAGTTTATCAGGGCAGGCTTGGCAGTACTTC. This sequence encodes CASSLSGQAWQYF.

This clone was counted only a few times. Sequence at one end of the junction differs from germline and may be a read error. CDR3 sequence: CSAGGQGPSPGF. The CDR3 DNA reads as TGCAGCGCAGGAGGACAGGGCCCTTCCCCGGGCTTC. The gene calls are TRBV29-1 and TRBJ1-2; 8 nucleotides line up with TRBD1. The CDR3 is 12 amino acids. Germline V gene lookup returns CDR1 SQVTM and CDR2 ANQGSEA.